This T cell receptor (beta chain) was observed in a study of regulatory T cells in long-lasting Graves disease. Time point given: newly diagnosed GD, antithyroid drugs for less than 3 months. Generation of the TCR library employed RNA extracted from PBMCs. The germline V gene has CDR1 SGDLS and CDR2 YYNGEE. This CDR3 is built from 15 residues. Unmatched junction bases numbered 4, after V lost 3 bases and J lost 2 bases. Points from the study as a whole: Preferential use of TRBV28, TRBJ1-2 and TRBJ2-5 was seen in persistent disease.

Investigators prepared the TCR beta libraries by applying iRepertoire HTBI primers and Arm-PCR of CDR3 regions. TCRdb fed the multiplex PCR reads into MiXCR, producing one record per CDR3 protein. The sample lists 350,000 to 500,000 distinct CDR3 sequences; 14% were seen once. The table lists this clonotype with a few counts. Its antigen is still unknown. The sample also formed part of further work on T cells in Graves' hyperthyroidism and ophthalmopathy. That work adds: Absent ophthalmopathy progression within 18 months defined stable Graves' hyperthyroidism.

This TCR was recovered from a woman between 45 and 60 years old with Graves disease. The source was peripheral blood mononuclear cells (PBMCs), collected at new diagnosis, from a patient treated with antithyroid drugs. V gene TRBV9 combines with J gene TRBJ2-1, with 8 bases matching TRBD1. CDR3 nucleotide sequence: TGTGCCAGCAGCGCGCCAGGGGGCCCCTACAATGAGCAGTTCTTC. Translated, it gives CASSAPGGPYNEQFF.